This T cell receptor (beta chain) is from a study of long-term antiretroviral therapy in people with HIV. Study overall: Samples from the earliest time points predate the 2015 immediate-ART recommendation by about a decade.

Run at survey level, the immunoSEQ assay was version v3.0. The protocol was immunoSEQ multiplex PCR, while the TCRdb copy is restricted to in-frame clones and leaves out a portion. The sample lists tens of thousands of clones; 75% to 90% were seen once. The V end lost 5 bases, the J end lost 0 bases, and 11 bases lay between the germline ends. There are 14 residues in the CDR3. In germline, CDR1 is SGHVS, CDR2 FQNEAQ. This chain joins TRBV7-8 and TRBJ2-7; D remains ambiguous. The sequence was collected from a woman aged 50 to 60 with HIV. The specimen was unsorted PBMCs, collected 3.1 years after starting antiretroviral therapy. In DNA, the CDR3 is TGTGCCAGCAGCCTTACCGAGTTCTCCTACGAGCAGTACTTC. This codes for CASSLTEFSYEQYF.